The present entry profiles one T cell receptor beta chain with its context. The target antigen is unknown. These data come from a study of response to subunit inactivated influenza vaccine. Study-level points and caveats: Researchers suggested that each seasonal influenza vaccination recruits few new T cells.

TCRdb recomputed calls from the RT-PCR reads with MiXCR, one row per CDR3 protein. Of a few hundred thousand distinct CDR3 sequences listed, about 10% were seen once; the top ten hold roughly 9.6%. V lost 3 bases, J lost 4 bases, and 9 bases stayed unmatched. CDR1 is SGHAT, CDR2 FQNNGV, per germline. The CDR3 covers 18 residues. The same data also went into a second study, on T cells expressing NK-cell markers. That report notes: 5'RACE template switching with UMIs generated TCR beta cDNA. In the group of eight sequenced donors, seven were HCMV-seropositive and one was seronegative. The CD3+CD56-NKG2C+ fraction was also led by these clonotypes in several donors.

The sample in question was PBMCs from blood, obtained on the day of vaccination. The chain employs TRBV11-2 and TRBJ2-1; 13 bases line up with TRBD2. This TCR derives from a man aged 50 to 60 who received an inactivated influenza vaccine. CDR3 region: CASSLQTTSGGIYNEQFF. The CDR3 nucleotides are TGTGCCAGCAGCTTGCAAACGACTAGCGGGGGGATATACAATGAGCAGTTCTTC.